This paragraph covers one TCR beta chain sequence. This clonotype occurred many times. The antigen it recognizes is unknown. Qualities for individual bases were not recorded, and no much larger clone is one base off. The sequencer was an Illumina HiSeq 1500. TCRdb trimmed the raw reads at Q25, called clones with MiXCR and kept productive beta chains. A single entry per CDR3 protein holds the most common genes and DNA from its merged rows. A total of 400,000 to 550,000 distinct CDR3 sequences appear in this sample, about 11% of them only once. The top ten hold roughly 10% of the sample. The sample comes from a study of T cell repertoires in cytomegalovirus infection (dated by TCRdb to the late 2010s). At the level of the whole study: Donor HLA type was relevant to the analysis, because carriage of CMV infection together with the matching HLA type was indicated by public TCR beta signatures. The study at large found these results: In both this cohort and an independent 352-donor cohort, the cumulative frequency of public TCR beta family members distinguished carriers of CMV infection plus the relevant HLA type. The ex vivo response was dominated by HLA-C-restricted CMV-specific TCR beta clonotypes, which also provided the single most frequent clonotype in two of eight donors.

The CDR3 spans 15 residues, from the cysteine through the phenylalanine. Only the CDR3 region is kept as DNA, spanning 45 bases read in frame from base 1. Trimming takes 5 bases from V and 4 bases from J, and the germline ends sit 17 bases apart. Taken from the germline V gene, the CDR1 and CDR2 loops are MDHEN and SYDVKM. Recombination connected TRBV28 to TRBJ1-2; no D gene call is confident. Sequencing was performed on PBMCs. This sequence originates from a human donor in good health (CMV status not recorded). Some clones in this sample may be carry-over from other donors' samples. The nucleotide sequence is TGTGCCAGCAGTGCTTATGCGGGAAGCTCCTATGGCTACACCTTC. Translated, it reads CASSAYAGSSYGYTF.